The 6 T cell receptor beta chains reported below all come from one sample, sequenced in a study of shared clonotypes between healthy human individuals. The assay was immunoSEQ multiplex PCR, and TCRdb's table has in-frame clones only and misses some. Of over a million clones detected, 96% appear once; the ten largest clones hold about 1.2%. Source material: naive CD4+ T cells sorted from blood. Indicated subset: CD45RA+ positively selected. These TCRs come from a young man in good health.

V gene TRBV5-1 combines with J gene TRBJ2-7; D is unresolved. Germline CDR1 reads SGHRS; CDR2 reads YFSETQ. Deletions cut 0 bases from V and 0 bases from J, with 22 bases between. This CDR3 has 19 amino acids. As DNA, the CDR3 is TGCGCCAGCAGCTTGGTACTGGGATCCGGAGCGTTGGGCTCCTACGAGCAGTACTTC. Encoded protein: CASSLVLGSGALGSYEQYF.

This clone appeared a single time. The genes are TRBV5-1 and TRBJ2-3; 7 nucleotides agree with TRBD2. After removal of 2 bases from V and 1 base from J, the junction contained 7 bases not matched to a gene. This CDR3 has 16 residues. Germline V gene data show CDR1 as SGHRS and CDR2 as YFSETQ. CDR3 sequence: CASSFEGGPGTDTQYF. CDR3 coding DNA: TGCGCCAGCAGCTTCGAGGGAGGGCCCGGCACAGATACGCAGTATTTT.

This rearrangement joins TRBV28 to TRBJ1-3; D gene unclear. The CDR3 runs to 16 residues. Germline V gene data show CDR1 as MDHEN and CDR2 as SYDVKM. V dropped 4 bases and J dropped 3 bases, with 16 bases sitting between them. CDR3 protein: CASSSPGPTGGNTIYF. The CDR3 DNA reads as TGTGCCAGCAGTTCCCCCGGGCCCACGGGTGGAAACACCATATATTTT.

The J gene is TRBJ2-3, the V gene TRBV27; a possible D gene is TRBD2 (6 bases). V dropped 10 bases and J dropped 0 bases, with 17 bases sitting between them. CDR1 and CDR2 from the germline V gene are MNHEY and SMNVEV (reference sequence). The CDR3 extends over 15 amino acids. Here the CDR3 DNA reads TGTGCCACCAACCAGGCGGGGATAAGCACAGATACGCAGTATTTT. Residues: CATNQAGISTDTQYF.

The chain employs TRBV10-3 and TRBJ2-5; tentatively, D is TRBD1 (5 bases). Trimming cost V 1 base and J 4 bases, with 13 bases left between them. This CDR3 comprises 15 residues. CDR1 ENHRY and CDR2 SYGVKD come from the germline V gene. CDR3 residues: CAISELGSGLETQYF. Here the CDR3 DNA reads TGTGCCATCAGTGAGTTAGGGTCAGGGCTAGAGACCCAGTACTTC.

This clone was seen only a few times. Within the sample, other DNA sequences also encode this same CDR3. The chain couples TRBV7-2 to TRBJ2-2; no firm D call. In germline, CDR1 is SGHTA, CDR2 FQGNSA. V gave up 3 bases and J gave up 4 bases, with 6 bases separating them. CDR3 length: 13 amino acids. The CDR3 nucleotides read TGTGCCAGCAGCTTCCGAGTCACCGGGGAGCTGTTTTTT. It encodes CASSFRVTGELFF.